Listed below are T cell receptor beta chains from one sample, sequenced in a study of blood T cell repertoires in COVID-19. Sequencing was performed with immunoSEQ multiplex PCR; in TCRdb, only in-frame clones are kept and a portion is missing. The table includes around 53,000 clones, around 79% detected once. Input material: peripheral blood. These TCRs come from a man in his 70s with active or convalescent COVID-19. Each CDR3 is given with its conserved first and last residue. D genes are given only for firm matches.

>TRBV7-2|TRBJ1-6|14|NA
CASSPRAGNSPLHF
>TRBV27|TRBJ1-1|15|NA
CASSSPGTPNTEAFF
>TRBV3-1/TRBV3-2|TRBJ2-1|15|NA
CASSQRRTSHNEQFF
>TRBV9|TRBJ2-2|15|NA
CASSVDYYNTGELFF
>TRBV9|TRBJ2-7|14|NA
CASSVASHSYEQYF
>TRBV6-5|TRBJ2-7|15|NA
CASSYSGAAQGEQYF
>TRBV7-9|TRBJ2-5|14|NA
CASSLVTTQETQYF
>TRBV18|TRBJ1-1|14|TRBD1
CASSWGQVNTEAFF
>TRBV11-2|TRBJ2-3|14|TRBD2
CASSSLAGRNTQYF
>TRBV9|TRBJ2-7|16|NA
CASSDPKGGASYEQYF
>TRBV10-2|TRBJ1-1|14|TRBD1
CASKVGTGVAEAFF
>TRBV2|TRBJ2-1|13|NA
CASSLQQGNEQFF
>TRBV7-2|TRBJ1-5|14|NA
CASSLGGGQERQHF
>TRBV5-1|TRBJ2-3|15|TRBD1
CASSFPGGNTDTQYF
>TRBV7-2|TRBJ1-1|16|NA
CASSLPLGRSNTEAFF
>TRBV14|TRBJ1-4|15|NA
CASSQHRVTNEKLFF
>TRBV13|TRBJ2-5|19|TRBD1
CASSPGSGTGGIYWETQYF
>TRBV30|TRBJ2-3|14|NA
CAWSLRLGGDTQYF
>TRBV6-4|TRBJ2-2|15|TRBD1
CASKTGTGNTGELFF
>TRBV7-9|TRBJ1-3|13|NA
CASSFGSGNTIYF
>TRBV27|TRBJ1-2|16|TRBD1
CASSSSRTGTNYGYTF
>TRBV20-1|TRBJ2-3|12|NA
CSASLGGDTQYF
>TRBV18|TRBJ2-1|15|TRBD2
CASSRMGSGKDEQFF
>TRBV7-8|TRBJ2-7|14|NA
CASSPRTERYEQYF
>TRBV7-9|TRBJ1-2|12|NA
CASSLAVRGYTF
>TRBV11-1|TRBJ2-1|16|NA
CASSFGLDSPYNEQFF